These 16 T cell receptor beta chains originate from one sample sequenced in a study of graft-versus-host responses after intestinal transplantation (dated by TCRdb to 2020 to 2022). The method was the immunoSEQ multiplex PCR assay. TCRdb retrieved this table from immuneACCESS and kept in-frame rearrangements only. Not all clones are present; in checked studies, unresolved V genes account for under half, and no reason is known for the remainder. This sample gives about 130,000 clones in total; 85% to 95% of them show up just once. The ten largest clones take up over 0.15% of the sample. No antigen has been identified for these receptors. This specimen's time point label, interpreted: cells obtained before transplantation from donor or recipient. The input for sequencing was unstimulated CD4+ T cells sorted from spleen or lymph node cells, taken before intestinal transplant. The receptors derive from a human donor who received an intestinal transplant.

The chain employs TRBV11-3 and TRBJ2-3; TRBD2 aligns across 8 bases. Trimming at V came to 5 bases and at J to 4 bases, leaving 11 bases not matched to a gene. From germline, CDR1 is SGHNT and CDR2 YENEEA. CDR3 size: 16 residues. CDR3 sequence: CASSPGTSYISDTQYF. The CDR3 bases are TGTGCCAGCAGCCCCGGGACTAGTTATATTTCAGATACGCAGTATTTT.

The gene calls are TRBV7-2 and TRBJ2-1; 10 nucleotides align to TRBD2. Germline V gene data show CDR1 as SGHTA and CDR2 as FQGNSA. With 3 bases clipped from V and 12 bases from J, the junction kept 11 bases outside the gene matches. The CDR3 contains 15 residues. CDR3 DNA: TGTGCCAGCAGCTTCATGAGCGGGGGGGCCTCCCTGCAGTTCTTC. Encoded protein: CASSFMSGGASLQFF.

This clone was recorded once. This rearrangement joins TRBV7-2 to TRBJ2-1; 11 nucleotides match TRBD2. Germline loops: CDR1 SGHTA, CDR2 FQGNSA. This CDR3 is 16 amino acids long. The J segment lost 4 bases and the V segment lost 9 bases, leaving 11 bases of the junction unmatched. CDR3 sequence reads: CASRLAGFLFYNEQFF. CDR3 in DNA: TGTGCCAGTCGACTAGCGGGGTTTCTATTTTACAATGAGCAGTTCTTC.

The chain combines TRBV7-6 with TRBJ2-1, with a possible D match to TRBD2 (5 bases). The CDR3 extends over 16 amino acids. V gave up 5 bases and J gave up 4 bases, with 18 bases separating them. Germline CDR1 is SGHVS and CDR2 is FNYEAQ. The CDR3 DNA follows: TGTGCCAGCAGCCTAAGACTAACGCGCAGTTACAATGAGCAGTTCTTC. Translated, it gives CASSLRLTRSYNEQFF.

V gene TRBV13 combines with J gene TRBJ2-5; D might be TRBD1 or TRBD2, each matching 6 bases. V lost 5 bases and J 7 bases, leaving 17 bases between the germline ends. Germline CDR1 and CDR2: PRHDT and FYEKMQ (reference sequence). The CDR3 consists of 14 residues. The CDR3 sequence: CASSLGGPSGTQYF. The DNA of the CDR3 is TGTGCCAGCAGCCTGGGGGGCCCATCGGGGACCCAGTACTTC.

The chain links TRBV9 to TRBJ2-2; possibly TRBD2 for D (7 bases). The CDR3 has 20 residues. Germline V gives CDR1 SGDLS, CDR2 YYNGEE. V was shortened by 2 bases and J by 2 bases, with 25 bases between the two germline ends. The CDR3 protein is CASSVTRGPPPRLNTGELFF. In DNA, the CDR3 is TGTGCCAGCAGCGTCACGCGGGGGCCCCCTCCTCGATTAAACACCGGGGAGCTGTTTTTT.

The table lists this clone with a count of one. J is TRBJ1-1 and V is TRBV19, with TRBD1 matching over 8 bases. The CDR3 loop spans 16 amino acids. V lost 7 bases and J lost 1; bases outside the gene matches: 11. The germline V gene has CDR1 LNHDA and CDR2 SQIVND (reference sequence). The CDR3 DNA reads as TGTGCCAGTAACAACGACAGGGGAAGTGAGAACACTGAAGCTTTCTTT. Its protein product is CASNNDRGSENTEAFF.

The genes are TRBV27 and TRBJ1-2; the D is unclear. CDR3 size: 14 residues. V lost 7 bases and J lost 2, with 14 bases in between. Germline-derived CDR1 and CDR2 are MNHEY and SMNVEV (reference sequence). The CDR3 DNA reads as TGTGCCAGCAACCCCTTAGGCTTAAACTATGGCTACACCTTC. Protein: CASNPLGLNYGYTF.

The CDR3 DNA follows: TGTGCCAGCAGCTTAGCAGGAGTCGCTAGGTATGGCTACACCTTC. It is translated as CASSLAGVARYGYTF. The chain has TRBV7-9 and TRBJ1-2; D not resolved. The CDR3 spans 15 residues. Germline V gene lookup returns CDR1 SEHNR and CDR2 FQNEAQ (reference sequence). Trimming cost V 0 bases and J 5 bases, with 13 bases left between them.

A single count supports this clone. CDR3 sequence (DNA): TGTGCCACTTCCGCCGGGGGGCTCACTGGAAACACCATATATTTT. Its translation is CATSAGGLTGNTIYF. The chain employs TRBV19 and TRBJ1-3, with D possibly being TRBD1 (6 bases). This CDR3 is 15 amino acids long. Per the germline V gene, CDR1 is LNHDA and CDR2 is SQIVND (reference sequence). V lost 10 bases and J lost 2, with 18 bases in between.

There are a few counts of this clone. The chain recombines TRBV5-4 with TRBJ1-5; D is unclear. The CDR3 sequence is 13 residues long. Trimming left V 0 bases short and J 5 bases short, with 6 bases between. Germline V lookup: CDR1 SGHNT, CDR2 YYREEE (reference sequence). This CDR3 reads CASSLGSDQPQHF. The CDR3 DNA follows: TGTGCCAGCAGCTTGGGCTCCGATCAGCCCCAGCATTTT.

The chain employs TRBV7-9 and TRBJ1-2; no clear D gene. Trimming pared 2 bases from V and 2 bases from J, leaving 15 bases between. Germline V gene lookup returns CDR1 SEHNR and CDR2 FQNEAQ (reference sequence). The CDR3 runs to 16 residues. The CDR3 region is CASSLTSPRFNYGYTF. In DNA, the CDR3 is TGTGCCAGCAGCTTAACAAGTCCCCGATTCAACTATGGCTACACCTTC.

Concerning this clone itself: The sample holds other DNA sequences that translate to the same CDR3. The chain uses TRBV11-3 and TRBJ2-7; the match to TRBD1 covers 8 bases. This CDR3 comprises 14 residues. Per the germline V gene, CDR1 is SGHNT and CDR2 is YENEEA. V shed 0 bases and J 5 bases; nucleotides not matched to a gene: 3. Written as DNA, the CDR3 is TGTGCCAGCAGCTTAGACAGGGGGCAAGACGAGCAGTACTTC. This encodes CASSLDRGQDEQYF.

The V and J genes are TRBV6-5 and TRBJ1-2, with TRBD1 as a possible D gene (6 bases). This CDR3 comprises 15 residues. The germline V gene has CDR1 MNHEY and CDR2 SVGAGI. Trimming shortened V by 5 bases and J by 4 bases, and 17 bases separated the two germline ends. CDR3 sequence reads: CASSKYRGKGYGYTF. The CDR3 nucleotides read TGTGCCAGCAGTAAATATAGGGGGAAGGGCTATGGCTACACCTTC.

The gene calls are TRBV7-9 and TRBJ2-5, with TRBD1 as a possible D gene (5 bases). This CDR3 spans 13 amino acids. Deletions cut 8 bases from V and 5 bases from J, with 15 bases between. The germline gives CDR1 SEHNR, CDR2 FQNEAQ (reference sequence). DNA for the CDR3: TGTGCCAGCGGGGTCGTGGCAGGGGAGACCCAGTACTTC. It codes for CASGVVAGETQYF.

This rearrangement joins TRBV15 to TRBJ2-3, with TRBD2 as a possible D gene (5 bases). The CDR3 loop spans 11 amino acids. Per germline, CDR1 LNHNV and CDR2 YYDKDF (reference sequence). The ends were cut back, 9 bases at V and 2 bases at J, with 6 bases in the middle. The CDR3 is CATRVTDTQYF. The CDR3 coding sequence is TGTGCCACGAGGGTCACAGATACGCAGTATTTT. Complete variable domain (other parts from reference TRBV15 and TRBJ2-3): DAMVIQNPRYQVTQFGKPVTLSCSQTLNHNVMYWYQQKSSQAPKLLFHYYDKDFNNEADTPDNFQSRRPNTSFCFLDIRSPGLGDTAMYLCATRVTDTQYFGPGTRLTVL.